This T cell receptor beta chain was identified in a study of graft-versus-host responses after intestinal transplantation. Study information: Recipients had transplants, and these were multivisceral, liver-intestinal, or isolated intestinal. Tacrolimus and steroids were given for about 3 years to all recipients after anti-thymocyte globulin induction. Study outcomes and limitations: GvH clones turned up in recipient marrow; some had shown up first in ileum or blood. Allograft graft-versus-host to host-versus-graft clonal ratios ran high in patients with graft-donor T cell macrochimerism.

Remarks on this clone: The antigen remains undetermined.

V was shortened by 2 bases and J by 11 bases, with 24 bases between the two germline ends. CDR1 and CDR2 from the germline V gene are SGHNT and YYREEE (reference sequence). CDR3 size: 16 residues. Intraepithelial plus lamina propria lymphocytes were released by processing graft tissue. Clones were sequenced by immunoSEQ multiplex PCR, and TCRdb holds only the in-frame ones, with some missing. Among about 8,100 clones listed, 65% to 80% were seen once. The V and J genes are TRBV5-4 and TRBJ2-3; no definite D call. Here the sequenced sample was ileum tissue, taken around 460 days after transplant. The receptor's source is a human patient who received an intestinal transplant, so some T cells may come from the graft donor. The DNA for the CDR3 is TGTGCCAGCAGCTTAGGCGGCCCAATGGCCTTCTATGGGCAGTATTTT. This codes for CASSLGGPMAFYGQYF.